This TCR beta chain originates from a study of blood T cell repertoires in COVID-19. Study overall: PBMCs, B-cell-depleted T cells, or T cells were the source of the cDNA or gDNA that made up the material.

From germline, CDR1 is MGHRA and CDR2 YSYEKL. The V gene lost 4 bases and the J gene lost 0 bases, with 13 bases spanning the gap. This CDR3 has 15 amino acids. Sequenced by immunoSEQ multiplex PCR; TCRdb stores in-frame clones only, minus some. This sample carries 100,000 or so clones, 70% to 90% of them seen once, and the ten largest clones take about 12%. The sample was peripheral blood. The TCR originated in a woman between 70 and 85 years old with active or convalescent COVID-19. This chain links TRBV4-1 with TRBJ2-7; tentative D call: TRBD2 (5 bases). In DNA, the CDR3 is TGCGCCAGCAGCCGAACCCGGGATACCTCCTACGAGCAGTACTTC. Translating it yields CASSRTRDTSYEQYF.